These 30 T cell receptor beta chains share one sample of origin, sequenced in a study of tumor-infiltrating lymphocytes in primary liver carcinoma. Making TCR beta cDNA involved around 500 ng total RNA and a constant-region primer. Three nested multiplex PCR rounds, a slightly modified ARM-PCR method, built the TCR beta libraries. The opening two PCR rounds, approximately 10 cycles each, paired TRBV1-TRBV30 forward primers with a C-beta reverse primer. A single record per CDR3 protein comes from TCRdb applying MiXCR to the multiplex PCR reads. The sample records 40,000 to 55,000 distinct CDR3 sequences, less than 75% being singletons. Both RNA and DNA were isolated together from roughly 20-30 mg of bulk tissue that had not been sorted. Material: liver tumor tissue from sampling region 5. Sample subset: tumor region T5, tumor centre. These receptors originate from a middle-aged man with primary liver carcinoma and hepatitis B virus infection.

About this clonotype: Relative to the germline gene, one junction end is altered; a read error may explain this. The V gene is TRBV11-2, the J gene TRBJ1-5, with 8 bases identical to TRBD1. CDR1 SGHAT and CDR2 FQNNGV come from the germline V gene. CDR3 length: 15 residues. This CDR3 reads CASRPGTGTHQPQHF. The CDR3 DNA sequence: TGTGCTAGCAGGCCTGGGACAGGCACTCATCAGCCCCAGCATTTT.

A note on this clonotype: Because the CDR3 is missing its conserved closing phenylalanine or tryptophan, this is likely a read error. The V gene is TRBV10-2, the J gene TRBJ1-4; D gene ambiguous. Trimming stripped 4 bases from V and 4 bases from J, with 7 bases between. The length of the CDR3 is 13 residues. CDR1 is WSHSY and CDR2 is SAAADI in the germline V gene. Here the CDR3 DNA reads TGCGCCAGCAGTGTACAGCATAATGAAAAACTGTTTTCT. Translating gives CASSVQHNEKLFS.

As regards this clonotype: One junction end does not reproduce the germline sequence, and a read error may be involved. Written as DNA, the CDR3 is TGTGCCAGCAGTATTAACAGCGGGGAGCTGTTTTTT. Its translation: CASSINSGELFF. This sequence joins TRBV7-9 and TRBJ2-2; D unresolved. Germline-derived CDR1 and CDR2 are SEHNR and FQNEAQ (reference sequence). CDR3 length equals 12 residues.

The chain combines TRBV11-2 with TRBJ2-7; D is unclear. Germline CDR1 is SGHAT and CDR2 is FQNNGV. V was trimmed by 5 bases and J by 2 bases, leaving 10 bases between them. The length of the CDR3 is 13 residues. DNA for the CDR3: TGTGCCAGCAGCCCCGCTCCCCCCTACGAGCAGTACTTC. Translating gives CASSPAPPYEQYF.

On this clonotype itself: A junction boundary mismatches the germline segment, possibly from a read error. This sequence joins TRBV6-5 and TRBJ2-7; 8 nucleotides line up with TRBD1. The CDR3 contains 16 residues. Germline V gives CDR1 MNHEY, CDR2 SVGAGI. The DNA of the CDR3 is TGTGCCAGCAGTTACTCGATACAGGGGGGTTCCTACGAGCAAAACTTC. Translation gives CASSYSIQGGSYEQNF.

A word on this clonotype: An end of the junction does not agree with germline; a read error may underlie this. The chain has TRBV11-1 and TRBJ1-1; 7 bases align to TRBD1. Germline assignment: CDR1 SGHAT and CDR2 FQDESV (reference sequence). The CDR3 totals 12 residues. CDR3 loop: CASSRGDSEASF. In nucleotides, the CDR3 is TGTGCCAGCAGCCGGGGGGACAGTGAAGCTTCCTTT.

About this clonotype: The limits of the CDR3 on the DNA are not certain, so only TCRdb's listed CDR3 is given. The chain couples TRBV12-3 or TRBV12-4 to TRBJ1-5. Both ends counted, the CDR3 spans 15 residues. The CDR3 protein is CASSFGQGSNQPRHF.

There are many counts of this clonotype. The chain carries TRBV12-3 or TRBV12-4 and TRBJ2-5; possibly TRBD2 for D (6 bases). The CDR3 spans 15 residues. The ends were cut back, 6 bases at V and 5 bases at J, with 19 bases in the middle. The CDR3 sequence: CASSVSGTSRETQYF. As DNA, the CDR3 is TGTGCCAGCAGCGTATCGGGAACTAGCCGTGAGACCCAGTACTTC.

This clonotype occurred many times. V usage is TRBV6-5 and J usage is TRBJ2-3; a possible D gene is TRBD2 (7 bases). The V end lost 8 bases, the J end lost 6 bases, and 15 bases lay between the germline ends. In germline, CDR1 is MNHEY, CDR2 SVGAGI. This CDR3 has 13 residues. This chain's CDR3 is CASLDSGGDTQYF. CDR3 nucleotides: TGTGCCAGCCTGGACTCGGGGGGCGATACGCAGTATTTT.

Concerning this clonotype itself: A read error may explain this, as a much larger clone is one base away. V gene TRBV5-1 combines with J gene TRBJ2-7, with TRBD2 matching over 8 bases. CDR3 size: 13 residues. Germline loops: CDR1 SGHRS, CDR2 YFSETQ. V shed 7 bases and J 0 bases; nucleotides not matched to a gene: 3. The CDR3 spells CASREGDSYEQYF. The CDR3 DNA is TGCGCCAGCCGGGAGGGGGACTCCTACGAGCAGTACTTC.

Notes on this clonotype: At one of its ends the junction is not consistent with the germline gene, which may arise from a read error. This chain uses TRBV13 with TRBJ2-1; 7 bases match TRBD1. The CDR3 has 16 amino acids. The germline V gene has CDR1 PRHDT and CDR2 FYEKMQ (reference sequence). CDR3 in amino acids: CGSMPRGQTSYNEQFF. Here the CDR3 DNA reads TGTGGCAGCATGCCAAGGGGACAGACTTCCTACAATGAGCAGTTCTTC. The full variable domain, completed using reference TRBV13 and TRBJ2-1, is AAGVIQSPRHLIKEKRETATLKCYPIPRHDTVYWYQQGPGQDPQFLISFYEKMQSDKGSIPDRFSAQQFSDYHSELNMSSLELGDSALYFCGSMPRGQTSYNEQFFGPGTRLTVL.

This chain links TRBV5-8 with TRBJ2-3; 12 bases agree with TRBD2. The CDR3 has 15 residues. Germline V gene data show CDR1 as SGHTS and CDR2 as YDEGEE. J was trimmed by 5 bases and V by 4 bases; bases with no gene match: 5. The CDR3 DNA reads as TGTGCCAGCAGCCCTAGCGGGAGGGCTGTAGATACGCAGTATTTT. It codes for CASSPSGRAVDTQYF.

Regarding this clonotype: Germline and junction disagree at one end, which may indicate a read error. This chain connects TRBV11-1 to TRBJ2-7, with D possibly called TRBD1 or TRBD2 (6 bases each). The germline V gene has CDR1 SGHAT and CDR2 FQDESV (reference sequence). The CDR3 totals 12 residues. CDR3 in amino acids: CAGSLAGTKQNF. The DNA for the CDR3 is TGTGCCGGCAGCTTGGCGGGGACAAAACAGAACTTC.

A remark on this clonotype: A clone one base away is much larger, so this may be a read error. The genes are TRBV19 and TRBJ1-1; tentative D call: TRBD1 (5 bases). Germline CDR1 and CDR2: LNHDA and SQIVND (reference sequence). The CDR3 has 13 residues. The CDR3 nucleotides read TGTGCCAGTAGTGCCCGACAGAACACTGAAGCTTCCTTT. This translates into CASSARQNTEASF.

This clonotype was observed a handful of times. V and J are TRBV11-2 and TRBJ2-2; 9 nucleotides match TRBD2. The CDR3 loop spans 16 amino acids. Trimming removed 6 bases from V and 5 bases from J; junction bases left unmatched: 10. CDR1 is SGHAT, CDR2 FQNNGV, per germline. The CDR3 DNA reads as TGTGCCAGCAGATTGGTGGCGCTAGCGGGGACCGGGGAGCTGTTTTTT. It yields the protein CASRLVALAGTGELFF.

Of note for this clonotype: This may arise from a read error, as a much more abundant clone is one base away. This chain joins TRBV30 and TRBJ1-1; D possibly corresponds to TRBD1 (5 bases). The CDR3 sequence is 13 residues long. Germline CDR1 reads GTSNPN; CDR2 reads SVGIG (reference sequence). Trimming cost V 3 bases and J 8 bases, with 16 bases left between them. This chain's CDR3 is CAWRVQGGFEAFF. The CDR3 DNA is TGTGCCTGGAGGGTTCAGGGTGGGTTCGAAGCTTTCTTT.

The V call is TRBV2, the J call TRBJ2-3, with no clear D. V was clipped by 7 bases and J by 6 bases, with 8 bases between them. The CDR3 runs to 11 residues. CDR1 and CDR2 (germline): SNHLY, FYNNEI. CDR3 sequence (DNA): TGTGCCAGCACCTTGGCGGATACGCAGTATTTT. Translation gives CASTLADTQYF. The full variable domain, in which reference TRBV2 and TRBJ2-3 provide the parts outside the CDR3, is EPEVTQTPSHQVTQMGQEVILRCVPISNHLYFYWYRQILGQKVEFLVSFYNNEISEKSEIFDDQFSVERPDGSNFTLKIRSTKLEDSAMYFCASTLADTQYFGPGTRLTVL.

J is TRBJ1-1 and V is TRBV20-1, with D unresolved. Trimming removed 0 bases at V and 2 bases at J, with 19 bases between. The germline CDR1 and CDR2 sequences are DFQATT and SNEGSKA (reference sequence). The CDR3 totals 17 residues. CDR3 sequence: CSARDLMIGPFNTEAFF. The CDR3 DNA is TGCAGTGCTAGAGATCTCATGATAGGACCTTTCAACACTGAAGCTTTCTTT.

Of note for this clonotype: One junction end disagrees with the germline gene, perhaps due to a read error. The rearrangement uses TRBV12-3 or TRBV12-4 and TRBJ2-1; the D is unclear. CDR3 length equals 14 residues. CDR3 protein: CVTQGGLSYNKQFF. In DNA, the CDR3 is TGTGTCACCCAAGGCGGCCTCTCCTACAATAAGCAGTTCTTC.

This clonotype has a single count. The junction shows a germline mismatch at one end, possibly a read error. The chain links TRBV12-3 or TRBV12-4 to TRBJ1-5, with a weak D call TRBD1 (6 bases). CDR3 length: 16 amino acids. The CDR3 loop is CASSFHWTDLNQPQHF. The CDR3 DNA reads TGTGCCAGCAGTTTCCACTGGACAGACCTCAATCAGCCCCAGCACTTT.

Worth noting for this clonotype: This CDR3 fails to terminate in the conserved phenylalanine or tryptophan, so it likely reflects a read error. No DNA is shown, since the ends of the CDR3 on it are uncertain; the CDR3 is the one TCRdb lists. The chain couples TRBV11-3 to TRBJ2-2. The CDR3 extends over 12 residues, inclusive of both ends. Germline CDR1 SGHNT, CDR2 YENEEA. CDR3 sequence: CASSPYGGELSC.

A word on this clonotype: This could be a read error, since a much larger clone is one nucleotide away. This chain links TRBV30 with TRBJ2-1; weak D call: TRBD2 (6 bases). From germline, CDR1 is GTSNPN and CDR2 SVGIG (reference sequence). The CDR3 is made up of 16 amino acids. CDR3 nucleotide sequence: TGTGTCTGGAGCGCCCTCGGGGGTGGAGGCTACAATGAGCAGTTCTTC. It translates to CVWSALGGGGYNEQFF.

In this sample, this clonotype turned up many times. This sequence joins TRBV6-5 and TRBJ2-5; TRBD2 aligns across 9 bases. The CDR3 runs 13 residues. CDR1 and CDR2 (germline): MNHEY, SVGAGI. The ends lost 6 bases at V and 3 bases at J; junction bases unmatched: 2. The CDR3 here is CASSRLAEETQYF. The CDR3 bases are TGTGCCAGCAGCCGACTAGCGGAAGAGACCCAGTACTTC.

This clonotype showed up many times. The chain joins TRBV14 to TRBJ2-7, with TRBD1 matching 10 bases. V shed 4 bases and J 1 base; nucleotides not matched to a gene: 4. The CDR3 is made up of 15 amino acids. Germline-derived CDR1 and CDR2 are SGHDN and FVKESK. The CDR3 region has the DNA TGTGCCAGCAGCCGCCGGGACAGGGGTTCCTACGAGCAGTACTTC. Amino acids: CASSRRDRGSYEQYF.

This clonotype was recorded a few times. The chain uses TRBV6-6 and TRBJ2-5, with D possibly being TRBD1 (6 bases). This CDR3 comprises 15 residues. Germline CDR1 is MNHNY and CDR2 is SVGAGI (reference sequence). V lost 2 bases, J lost 5 bases, and 15 bases lay in between. The CDR3 is CASSYLDRMWETQYF. The CDR3 DNA reads as TGTGCCAGCAGTTACCTGGACAGAATGTGGGAGACCCAGTACTTC.

This clonotype came up once. One end of the junction varies from germline; a read error may be responsible. This chain connects TRBV6-5 to TRBJ2-6; D unclear. The CDR3 length is 14 residues. Germline CDR1 reads MNHEY; CDR2 reads SVGAGI. The CDR3 region is CASRGNSGVNVPTF. DNA for the CDR3: TGTGCCAGCAGAGGTAACTCTGGGGTCAACGTCCCGACTTTC.

Comments on this clonotype: A much larger clone sits a single nucleotide away, making a read error possible. The chain recombines TRBV2 with TRBJ2-3; D unresolved. Between the trimmed V and J ends, which lost 8 bases and 8 bases, there was a span of 11 bases. The CDR3 consists of 11 residues. Germline assignment: CDR1 SNHLY and CDR2 FYNNEI. For the CDR3, the DNA is TGTGCCAGCGCCTTGGCAGTTACGCAGTATTTT. Translated: CASALAVTQYF.

Regarding this clonotype: A junction end diverges from the germline sequence, so it may reflect a read error. The rearrangement joins TRBV12-5 to TRBJ2-2; D is uncertain. This CDR3 is built from 16 residues. The germline CDR1 and CDR2 sequences are LGHNT and FRNRAP. This CDR3 is CASGSPGSSKTGELFF. The DNA of the CDR3 is TGTGCTAGTGGTTCCCCGGGCAGCTCGAAGACCGGGGAGCTGTTTTTT.

The chain links TRBV19 to TRBJ2-2; 8 nucleotides match TRBD1. V shed 4 bases, J shed 9 bases, and the junction held 13 bases outside the gene matches. Looked up from germline, CDR1 is LNHDA and CDR2 is SQIVND (reference sequence). The CDR3 loop spans 16 amino acids. CDR3 protein: CASSSRDRTPTWELFF. As DNA, the CDR3 is TGTGCCAGTAGTAGCCGGGACAGGACACCGACCTGGGAGCTGTTTTTT.

This clonotype was seen many times. The chain carries TRBV28 and TRBJ2-7; tentative D call: TRBD1 (6 bases). V lost 6 bases to trimming and J lost 4 bases, with 16 bases between them. Germline loops: CDR1 MDHEN, CDR2 SYDVKM. This CDR3 region has 14 residues. The CDR3 DNA follows: TGTGCCAGCAGCCCGGACAGCGAAGGATACGAGCAGTACTTC. This encodes CASSPDSEGYEQYF. The entire variable domain, with the rest obtained from reference TRBV28 and TRBJ2-7, is as follows: DVKVTQSSRYLVKRTGEKVFLECVQDMDHENMFWYRQDPGLGLRLIYFSYDVKMKEKGDIPEGYSVSREKKERFSLILESASTNQTSMYLCASSPDSEGYEQYFGPGTRLTVT.